A single sample gave rise to the 2 T cell receptor beta chains below, sequenced in a study of blood T cell repertoires in COVID-19. The protocol was immunoSEQ multiplex PCR, while the TCRdb copy is restricted to in-frame clones and leaves out a portion. Among 150,000 to 200,000 clones listed, about 81% were seen once. Sequenced sample: peripheral blood. All receptors come from a woman aged 80 or over with COVID-19, enrolled during active disease.

The rearrangement uses TRBV6-1 and TRBJ1-2, with 7 bases lining up with TRBD1. The germline V gene encodes CDR1 MNHNS and CDR2 SASEGT. The CDR3 has 14 amino acids. The V and J ends lost 1 base and 4 bases, in that order; junction bases with no gene match: 3. CDR3 in amino acids: CASSEGGTVYGYTF. The DNA for the CDR3 is TGTGCCAGCAGTGAAGGAGGGACAGTCTATGGCTACACCTTC.

The chain joins TRBV6-5 to TRBJ2-7; 10 bases fit TRBD2. Trimming took 0 bases from V and 2 from J; bases not matched to a gene: 1. This CDR3 spans 15 amino acids. Looked up from germline, CDR1 is MNHEY and CDR2 is SVGAGI. The CDR3 loop reads CASSYSLAGAYEQYF. DNA of the CDR3: TGTGCCAGCAGTTACTCTCTAGCGGGGGCCTACGAGCAGTACTTC.